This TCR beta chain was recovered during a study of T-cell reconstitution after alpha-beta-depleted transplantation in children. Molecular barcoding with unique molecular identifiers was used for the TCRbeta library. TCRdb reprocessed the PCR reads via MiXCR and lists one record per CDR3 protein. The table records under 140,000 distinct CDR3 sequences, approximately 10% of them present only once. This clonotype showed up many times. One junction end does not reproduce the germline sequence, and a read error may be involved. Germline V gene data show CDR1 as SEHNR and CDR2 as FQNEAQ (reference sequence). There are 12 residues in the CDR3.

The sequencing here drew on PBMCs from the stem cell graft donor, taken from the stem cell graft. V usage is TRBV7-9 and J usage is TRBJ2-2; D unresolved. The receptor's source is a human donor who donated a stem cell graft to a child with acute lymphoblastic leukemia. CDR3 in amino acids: CASSSNTGELFF. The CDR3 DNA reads TGTGCCAGCAGCTCGAACACTGGGGAGCTGTTTTTT.